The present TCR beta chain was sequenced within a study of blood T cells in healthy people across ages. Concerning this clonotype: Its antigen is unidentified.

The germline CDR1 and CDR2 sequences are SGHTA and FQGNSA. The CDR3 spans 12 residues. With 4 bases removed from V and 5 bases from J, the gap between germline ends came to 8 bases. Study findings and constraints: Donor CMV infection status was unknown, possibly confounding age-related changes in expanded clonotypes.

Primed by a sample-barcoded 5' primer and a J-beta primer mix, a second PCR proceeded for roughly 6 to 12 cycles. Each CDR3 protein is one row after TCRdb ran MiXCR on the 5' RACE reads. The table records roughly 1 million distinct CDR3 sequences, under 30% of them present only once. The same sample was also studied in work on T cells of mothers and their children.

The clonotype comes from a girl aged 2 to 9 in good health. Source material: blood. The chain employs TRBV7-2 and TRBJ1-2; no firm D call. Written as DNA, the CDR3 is TGTGCCAGCAGCTCGGACCAATATGGCTACACCTTC. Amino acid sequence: CASSSDQYGYTF.